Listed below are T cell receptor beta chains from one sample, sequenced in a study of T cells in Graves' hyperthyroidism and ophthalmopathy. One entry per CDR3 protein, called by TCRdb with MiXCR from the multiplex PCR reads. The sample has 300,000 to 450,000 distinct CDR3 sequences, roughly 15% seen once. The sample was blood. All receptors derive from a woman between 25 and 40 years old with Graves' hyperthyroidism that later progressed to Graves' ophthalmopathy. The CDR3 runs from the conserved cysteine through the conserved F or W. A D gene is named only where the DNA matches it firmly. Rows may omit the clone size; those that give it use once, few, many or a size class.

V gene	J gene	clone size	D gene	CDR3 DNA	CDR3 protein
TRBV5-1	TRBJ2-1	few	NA	TGCGCCAGCACAAGTTACAATGAGCAGTTCTTC	CASTSYNEQFF
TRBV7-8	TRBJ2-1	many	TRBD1	TGTGCCAGCAGCTCGGGACAGGGGAGAGATGAGCAGTTCTTC	CASSSGQGRDEQFF
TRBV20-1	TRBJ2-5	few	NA	TGCAGTGCTAGAGAGTTAGCACGACAGCTGGGGAAGACCCAGTACTTC	CSARELARQLGKTQYF
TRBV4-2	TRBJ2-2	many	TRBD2	TGTGCCAGCAGCCAATCGGGACTAGCGGGGAGGGGAACCGGGGAGCTGTTTTTT	CASSQSGLAGRGTGELFF
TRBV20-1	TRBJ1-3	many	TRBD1	TGCAGTGCTAGAACCCAGGGGGCTGGAAACACCATATATTTT	CSARTQGAGNTIYF
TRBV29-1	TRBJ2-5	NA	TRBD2	TGCAGCGTTGAAGAGGGACTAGCGGGGGGACCTCAAGAGACCCAGTACTTC	CSVEEGLAGGPQETQYF
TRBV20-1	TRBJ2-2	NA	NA	TGCAGTGCTACTAGCGTGAACACCGGGGAGCTGTTTTTT	CSATSVNTGELFF
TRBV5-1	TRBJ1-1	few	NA	TGCGCCAGCAGCTTGTGGGGGCACGGCACTGAAGCTTTCTTT	CASSLWGHGTEAFF
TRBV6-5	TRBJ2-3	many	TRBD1	TGTGCCAGCAGTTACCGACAGGGCCGGCCAGATACGCAGTATTTT	CASSYRQGRPDTQYF
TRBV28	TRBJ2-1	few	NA	TGTGCCAGCAGTCTAGGTCGGGCTGGTGAGCAGTTCTTC	CASSLGRAGEQFF
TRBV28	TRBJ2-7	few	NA	TGTGCCAGCAGTTTAAGTGTGGGGGGCGGGAGCGAGCAGTACTTC	CASSLSVGGGSEQYF
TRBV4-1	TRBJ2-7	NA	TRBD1	TGCGCCAGCAGCCAGAGACAGGGGGAATACTACGAGCAGTACTTC	CASSQRQGEYYEQYF
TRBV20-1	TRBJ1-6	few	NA	TGCAGTGCTAGCCGGACAACAAATTCACCCCTCCACTTT	CSASRTTNSPLHF
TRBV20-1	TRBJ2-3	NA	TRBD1	TGCAGTGCTAACACACCACAGGGGGCCGGCACAGATACGCAGTATTTT	CSANTPQGAGTDTQYF
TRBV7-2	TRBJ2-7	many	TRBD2	TGTGCCAGCAGCTTTAAGACTAGCGGATACTCGAGGGCCTACGAGCAGTACTTC	CASSFKTSGYSRAYEQYF
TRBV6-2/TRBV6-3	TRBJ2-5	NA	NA	TGTGCCAGCAGTAACCGGGGTCCTAGAGAGACCCAGTACTTC	CASSNRGPRETQYF
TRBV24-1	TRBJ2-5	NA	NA	TGTGCCACCAGTGACAGGGGACGGGAGACCCAGTACTTC	CATSDRGRETQYF
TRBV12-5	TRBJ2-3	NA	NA	TGTGCTAGTGGTTCCTCCGGGATGGATACGCAGTATTTT	CASGSSGMDTQYF
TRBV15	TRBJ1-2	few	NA	TGTGCCACCAGCATTCGGACAGTCTACACCTTC	CATSIRTVYTF
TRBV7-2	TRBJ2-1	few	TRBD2	TGTGCCAGCAGCTCCGGGACTAGTATGAATGAGCAGTTCTTC	CASSSGTSMNEQFF
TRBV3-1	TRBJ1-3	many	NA	TGTGCCAGCAGCCCCGAATTGTATTGGATTTCTGGAAACACCATATATTTT	CASSPELYWISGNTIYF
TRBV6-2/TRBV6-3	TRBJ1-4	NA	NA	TGTGCCAGCAGTGGTGGACCGGGTTACGAAAAACTGTTTTTT	CASSGGPGYEKLFF
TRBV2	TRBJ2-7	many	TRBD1	TGTGCCAGCATTAGGGCCGGGACAGGGGACTACGAGCAGTACTTC	CASIRAGTGDYEQYF
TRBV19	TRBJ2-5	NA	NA	TGTGCCGGTAGTATCGGGTACGGGGAGACCCAGTACTTC	CAGSIGYGETQYF
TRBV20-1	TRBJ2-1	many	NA	TGCAGTGCTAGGCTGGTTCAGGGGAATTACAATGAGCAGTTCTTC	CSARLVQGNYNEQFF
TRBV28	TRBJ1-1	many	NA	TGTGCCAGCAGTTTAGATGGCACTGAAGCTTTCTTT	CASSLDGTEAFF
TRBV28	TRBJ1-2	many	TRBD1	TGTGCCAGCAGTTTAGGGCCAAGGGGGAGGACAGGCGGCTACACCTTC	CASSLGPRGRTGGYTF
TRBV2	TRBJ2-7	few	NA	TGTGCCAGCAGTTACTCGCTCGGTGGACAGTCCTACGAGCAGTACTTC	CASSYSLGGQSYEQYF
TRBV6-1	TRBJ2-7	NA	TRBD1	TGTGCCAGCACCGAAAGGGGCTCCGGGACAGGGGACTACGGTGTGCAGTACTTC	CASTERGSGTGDYGVQYF
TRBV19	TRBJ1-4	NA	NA	TGTGCCAGTAGTAGCACGGCTAATGAAAGACTGTTTTTT	CASSSTANERLFF
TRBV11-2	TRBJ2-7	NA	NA	TGTGCCAGCAGCTATTCAATCAGCTACGAGCAGTACTTC	CASSYSISYEQYF